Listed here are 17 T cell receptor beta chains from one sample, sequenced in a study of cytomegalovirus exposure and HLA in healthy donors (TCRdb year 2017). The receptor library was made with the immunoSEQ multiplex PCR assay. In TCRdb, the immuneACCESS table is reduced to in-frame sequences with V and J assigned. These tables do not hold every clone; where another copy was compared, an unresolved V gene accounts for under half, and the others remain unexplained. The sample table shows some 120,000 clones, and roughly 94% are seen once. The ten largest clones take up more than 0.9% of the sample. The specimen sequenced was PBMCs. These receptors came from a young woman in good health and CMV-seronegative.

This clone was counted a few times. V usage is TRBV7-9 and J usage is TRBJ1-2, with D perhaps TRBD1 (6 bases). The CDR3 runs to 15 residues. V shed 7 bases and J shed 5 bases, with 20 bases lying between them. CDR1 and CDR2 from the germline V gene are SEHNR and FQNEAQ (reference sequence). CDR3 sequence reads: CASTLPTDSGYGYTF. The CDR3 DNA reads TGTGCCAGCACCCTACCGACGGACAGCGGTTATGGCTACACCTTC.

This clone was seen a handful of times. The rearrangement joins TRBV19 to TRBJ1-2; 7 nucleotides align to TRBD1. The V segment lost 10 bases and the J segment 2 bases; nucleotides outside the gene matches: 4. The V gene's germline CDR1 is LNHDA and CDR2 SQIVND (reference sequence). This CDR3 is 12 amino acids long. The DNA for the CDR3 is TGTGCCACCGAACAGGGGAACTATGGCTACACCTTC. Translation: CATEQGNYGYTF.

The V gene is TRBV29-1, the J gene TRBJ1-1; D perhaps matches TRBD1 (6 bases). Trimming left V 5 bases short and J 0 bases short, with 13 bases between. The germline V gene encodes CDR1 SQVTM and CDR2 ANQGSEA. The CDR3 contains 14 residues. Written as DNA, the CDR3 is TGCAGCGTTAAAAGGACAGAAATGAACACTGAAGCTTTCTTT. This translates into CSVKRTEMNTEAFF.

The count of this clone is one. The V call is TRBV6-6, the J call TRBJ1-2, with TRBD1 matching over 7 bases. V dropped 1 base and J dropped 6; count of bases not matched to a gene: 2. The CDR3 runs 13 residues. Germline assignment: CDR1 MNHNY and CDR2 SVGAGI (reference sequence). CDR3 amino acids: CASSYWGQNGYTF. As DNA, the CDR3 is TGTGCCAGCAGTTACTGGGGACAGAATGGCTACACCTTC.

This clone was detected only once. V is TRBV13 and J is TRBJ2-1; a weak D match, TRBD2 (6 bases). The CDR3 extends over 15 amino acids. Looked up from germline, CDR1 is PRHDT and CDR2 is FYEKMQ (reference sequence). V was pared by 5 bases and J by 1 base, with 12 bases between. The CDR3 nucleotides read TGTGCCAGCAGCCCCACCGGGGGATCCTACAATGAGCAGTTCTTC. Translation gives CASSPTGGSYNEQFF.

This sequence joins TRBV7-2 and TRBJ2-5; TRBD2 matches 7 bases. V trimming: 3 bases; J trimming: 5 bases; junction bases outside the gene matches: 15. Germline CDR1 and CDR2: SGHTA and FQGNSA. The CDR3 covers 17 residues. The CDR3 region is CASSFTTSALLRETQYF. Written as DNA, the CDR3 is TGTGCCAGCAGCTTTACAACTAGCGCACTTCTCCGGGAGACCCAGTACTTC.

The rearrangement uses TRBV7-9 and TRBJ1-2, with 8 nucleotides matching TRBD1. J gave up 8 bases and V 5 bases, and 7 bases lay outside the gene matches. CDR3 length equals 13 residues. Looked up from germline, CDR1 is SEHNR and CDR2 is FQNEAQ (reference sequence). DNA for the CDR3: TGTGCCAGCAGCCCGAGACAGGGGAGAGGCTACACCTTC. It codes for CASSPRQGRGYTF.

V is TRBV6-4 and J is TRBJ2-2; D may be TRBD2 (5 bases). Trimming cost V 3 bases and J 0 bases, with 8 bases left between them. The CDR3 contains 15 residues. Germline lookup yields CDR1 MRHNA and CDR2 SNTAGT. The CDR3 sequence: CASSEVAPNTGELFF. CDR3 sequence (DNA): TGTGCCAGCAGTGAAGTAGCGCCGAACACCGGGGAGCTGTTTTTT.

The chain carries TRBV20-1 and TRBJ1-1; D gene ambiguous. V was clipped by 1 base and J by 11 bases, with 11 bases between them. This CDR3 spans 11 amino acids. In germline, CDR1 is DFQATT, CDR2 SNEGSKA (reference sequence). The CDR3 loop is CSARGALRAFF. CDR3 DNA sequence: TGCAGTGCTAGAGGCGCGCTCCGCGCTTTCTTT.

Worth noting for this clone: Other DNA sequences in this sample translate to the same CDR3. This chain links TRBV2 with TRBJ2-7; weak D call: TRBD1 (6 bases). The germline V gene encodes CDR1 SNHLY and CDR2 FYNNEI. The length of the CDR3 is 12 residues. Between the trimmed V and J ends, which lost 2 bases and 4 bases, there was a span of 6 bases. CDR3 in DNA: TGTGCCAGCAGTGAACAGGGGTACGAGCAGTACTTC. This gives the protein CASSEQGYEQYF.

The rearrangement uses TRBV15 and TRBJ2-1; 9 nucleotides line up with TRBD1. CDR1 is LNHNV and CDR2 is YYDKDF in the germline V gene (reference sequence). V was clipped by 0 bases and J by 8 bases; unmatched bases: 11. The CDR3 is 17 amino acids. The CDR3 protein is CATSREQGAGLGDEQFF. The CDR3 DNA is TGTGCCACCAGCAGAGAACAGGGGGCGGGACTGGGGGATGAGCAGTTCTTC. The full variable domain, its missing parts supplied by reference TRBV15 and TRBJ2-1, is DAMVIQNPRYQVTQFGKPVTLSCSQTLNHNVMYWYQQKSSQAPKLLFHYYDKDFNNEADTPDNFQSRRPNTSFCFLDIRSPGLGDTAMYLCATSREQGAGLGDEQFFGPGTRLTVL.

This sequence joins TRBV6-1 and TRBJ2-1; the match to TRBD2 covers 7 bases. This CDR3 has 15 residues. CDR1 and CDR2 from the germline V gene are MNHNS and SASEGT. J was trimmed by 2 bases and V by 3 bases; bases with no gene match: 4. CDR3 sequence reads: CASSDGRRAYNEQFF. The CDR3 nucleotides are TGTGCCAGCAGTGACGGGAGGCGAGCCTACAATGAGCAGTTCTTC.

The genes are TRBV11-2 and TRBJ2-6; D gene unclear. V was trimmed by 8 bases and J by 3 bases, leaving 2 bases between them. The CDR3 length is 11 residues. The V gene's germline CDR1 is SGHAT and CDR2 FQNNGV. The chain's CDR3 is CASYGANVLTF. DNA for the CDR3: TGTGCCAGCTATGGGGCCAACGTCCTGACTTTC.

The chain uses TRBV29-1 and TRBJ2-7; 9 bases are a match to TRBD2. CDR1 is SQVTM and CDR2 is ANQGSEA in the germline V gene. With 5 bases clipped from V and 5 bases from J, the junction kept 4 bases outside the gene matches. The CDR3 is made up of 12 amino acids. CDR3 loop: CSVLAGSHEQYF. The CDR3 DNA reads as TGCAGCGTTCTAGCGGGATCCCACGAGCAGTACTTC.

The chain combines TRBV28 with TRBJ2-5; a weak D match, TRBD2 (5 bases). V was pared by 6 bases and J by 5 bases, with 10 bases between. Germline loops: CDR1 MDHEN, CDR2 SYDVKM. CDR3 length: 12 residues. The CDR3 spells CASSQRTETQYF. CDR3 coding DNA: TGTGCCAGCAGCCAGCGGACGGAGACCCAGTACTTC.

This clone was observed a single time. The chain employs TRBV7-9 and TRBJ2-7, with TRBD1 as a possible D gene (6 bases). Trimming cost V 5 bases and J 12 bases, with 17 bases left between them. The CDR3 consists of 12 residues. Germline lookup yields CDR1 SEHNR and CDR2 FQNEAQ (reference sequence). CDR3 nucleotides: TGTGCCAGCAGCGTGACGGACAGCATTGCGTACTTC. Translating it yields CASSVTDSIAYF.

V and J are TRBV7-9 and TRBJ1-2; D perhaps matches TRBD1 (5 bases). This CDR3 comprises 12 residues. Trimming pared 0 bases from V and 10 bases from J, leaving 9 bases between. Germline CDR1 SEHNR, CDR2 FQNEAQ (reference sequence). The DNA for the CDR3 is TGTGCCAGCAGCTTAGCGCCAGGGTACTACACCTTC. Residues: CASSLAPGYYTF.